These T cell receptor beta chains were read from a single sample in a study of cytomegalovirus exposure and HLA in healthy donors. TCRdb's table, derived via immunoSEQ multiplex PCR, lists solely in-frame clones and lacks some. The sample comprises 100,000 to 150,000 clones, over 60% of which are singletons, and roughly 1% rests with the top ten. Specimen: PBMCs. The receptors stem from a woman in her sixties or seventies in good health and CMV-seronegative. Both conserved end residues are part of each CDR3. A D gene is named only where the DNA matches it firmly. The size of a clone is reported for some rows only, either as once, few or many, or as a class for expanded clones.

clone_size: few; d_call: TRBD1; j_call: TRBJ2-2; v_call: TRBV5-6; cdr3_length: 16; cdr3_aa: CASCPGTAFNTGELFF; cdr3_nt: TGTGCCAGCTGCCCAGGGACAGCCTTCAACACCGGGGAGCTGTTTTTT
clone_size: NA; d_call: NA; j_call: TRBJ1-4; v_call: TRBV25-1; cdr3_length: 13; cdr3_aa: CASRLTTNEKLFF; cdr3_nt: TGTGCCAGCAGACTGACAACTAATGAAAAACTGTTTTTT
clone_size: NA; d_call: NA; j_call: TRBJ2-5; v_call: TRBV6-1; cdr3_length: 14; cdr3_aa: CASSEWAAQETQYF; cdr3_nt: TGTGCCAGCAGTGAATGGGCAGCCCAAGAGACCCAGTACTTC
clone_size: NA; d_call: NA; j_call: TRBJ2-1; v_call: TRBV27; cdr3_length: 18; cdr3_aa: CASSLSDFGLDRSYEQFF; cdr3_nt: TGTGCCAGCAGTTTAAGTGACTTCGGCCTAGACAGATCATATGAGCAGTTCTTC
clone_size: NA; d_call: TRBD1; j_call: TRBJ1-2; v_call: TRBV28; cdr3_length: 16; cdr3_aa: CASSGGGTGGQGGYTF; cdr3_nt: TGTGCCAGCAGTGGCGGCGGGACAGGGGGCCAGGGTGGCTACACCTTC
clone_size: NA; d_call: TRBD2; j_call: TRBJ2-7; v_call: TRBV9; cdr3_length: 15; cdr3_aa: CASSVSSGGAYEQYF; cdr3_nt: TGTGCCAGCAGCGTTTCTAGCGGGGGGGCCTACGAGCAGTACTTC
clone_size: NA; d_call: TRBD2; j_call: TRBJ2-2; v_call: TRBV19; cdr3_length: 15; cdr3_aa: CASSWPGGGSGELFF; cdr3_nt: TGTGCCAGTAGCTGGCCGGGGGGTGGATCCGGGGAGCTGTTTTTT
clone_size: NA; d_call: NA; j_call: TRBJ1-1; v_call: TRBV10-2; cdr3_length: 15; cdr3_aa: CASSGESPMNTEAFF; cdr3_nt: TGCGCCAGCAGTGGTGAGTCCCCCATGAACACTGAAGCTTTCTTT
clone_size: NA; d_call: TRBD2; j_call: TRBJ2-6; v_call: TRBV29-1; cdr3_length: 18; cdr3_aa: CSVTHRLAGGDGANVLTF; cdr3_nt: TGCAGCGTCACACACAGACTAGCGGGGGGGGACGGGGCCAACGTCCTGACTTTC
clone_size: NA; d_call: NA; j_call: TRBJ2-7; v_call: TRBV5-1; cdr3_length: 15; cdr3_aa: CASSLAADTIYKQYF; cdr3_nt: TGCGCCAGCAGCTTGGCCGCGGACACAATCTACAAGCAGTACTTC
clone_size: NA; d_call: TRBD1; j_call: TRBJ1-6; v_call: TRBV27; cdr3_length: 15; cdr3_aa: CASSSRTGLNSPLHF; cdr3_nt: TGTGCCAGCAGTTCCCGGACAGGGTTGAATTCACCCCTCCACTTT
clone_size: NA; d_call: NA; j_call: TRBJ2-6; v_call: TRBV6-5; cdr3_length: 14; cdr3_aa: CASSYSGGANVLTF; cdr3_nt: TGTGCCAGCAGTTACTCTGGCGGGGCCAACGTCCTGACTTTC
clone_size: NA; d_call: TRBD1; j_call: TRBJ1-5; v_call: TRBV19; cdr3_length: 15; cdr3_aa: CASSIGQGVGQPQHF; cdr3_nt: TGTGCCAGTAGTATCGGACAGGGGGTAGGTCAGCCCCAGCATTTT
clone_size: NA; d_call: NA; j_call: TRBJ2-7; v_call: TRBV5-1; cdr3_length: 15; cdr3_aa: CASSLVGRFSYEQYF; cdr3_nt: TGCGCCAGCAGCTTGGTTGGCAGGTTCTCCTACGAGCAGTACTTC
clone_size: NA; d_call: NA; j_call: TRBJ2-5; v_call: TRBV27; cdr3_length: 14; cdr3_aa: CASSLERAQGTQYF; cdr3_nt: TGTGCCAGCAGTTTAGAGAGGGCGCAAGGGACCCAGTACTTC
clone_size: NA; d_call: NA; j_call: TRBJ2-7; v_call: TRBV4-1; cdr3_length: 15; cdr3_aa: CASSQDLGGPYEQYF; cdr3_nt: TGCGCCAGCAGCCAAGATTTGGGGGGGCCCTACGAGCAGTACTTC
clone_size: few; d_call: TRBD2; j_call: TRBJ2-3; v_call: TRBV9; cdr3_length: 17; cdr3_aa: CASSVGLTSGGADTQYF; cdr3_nt: TGTGCCAGCAGCGTAGGGCTGACTAGCGGGGGGGCCGATACGCAGTATTTT
clone_size: NA; d_call: TRBD1; j_call: TRBJ1-2; v_call: TRBV28; cdr3_length: 16; cdr3_aa: CASRALGGQGAGGYTF; cdr3_nt: TGTGCCAGCAGGGCTCTCGGGGGACAGGGGGCTGGTGGCTACACCTTC
clone_size: NA; d_call: NA; j_call: TRBJ2-4; v_call: TRBV19; cdr3_length: 14; cdr3_aa: CASSIQDSKNIQYF; cdr3_nt: TGTGCCAGTAGTATCCAGGACAGCAAAAACATTCAGTACTTC
clone_size: few; d_call: NA; j_call: TRBJ2-4; v_call: TRBV14; cdr3_length: 13; cdr3_aa: CASSPSYQNIQYF; cdr3_nt: TGTGCCAGCAGCCCTAGTTATCAAAACATTCAGTACTTC
clone_size: NA; d_call: TRBD1; j_call: TRBJ1-5; v_call: TRBV28; cdr3_length: 15; cdr3_aa: CASTPAGGINQPQHF; cdr3_nt: TGTGCCAGCACCCCGGCAGGGGGCATCAATCAGCCCCAGCATTTT
clone_size: NA; d_call: TRBD1; j_call: TRBJ1-1; v_call: TRBV18; cdr3_length: 12; cdr3_aa: CASSPPDRGAFF; cdr3_nt: TGTGCCAGCTCACCACCTGACAGGGGGGCTTTCTTT
clone_size: NA; d_call: NA; j_call: TRBJ1-1; v_call: TRBV19; cdr3_length: 14; cdr3_aa: CASSRTGENTEAFF; cdr3_nt: TGTGCCAGTAGTAGGACGGGGGAGAACACTGAAGCTTTCTTT
clone_size: few; d_call: TRBD1; j_call: TRBJ2-5; v_call: TRBV4-1; cdr3_length: 15; cdr3_aa: CASSQDSGGGETQYF; cdr3_nt: TGCGCCAGCAGCCAAGACTCAGGGGGTGGCGAGACCCAGTACTTC
clone_size: NA; d_call: NA; j_call: TRBJ2-3; v_call: TRBV6-5; cdr3_length: 15; cdr3_aa: CASRNRGLLTDTQYF; cdr3_nt: TGTGCCAGCAGAAACAGGGGACTTCTCACAGATACGCAGTATTTT
clone_size: NA; d_call: TRBD1; j_call: TRBJ2-2; v_call: TRBV30; cdr3_length: 15; cdr3_aa: CAWSVWTGDTGELFF; cdr3_nt: TGTGCCTGGAGTGTTTGGACAGGGGACACCGGGGAGCTGTTTTTT
clone_size: once; d_call: NA; j_call: TRBJ2-7; v_call: TRBV30; cdr3_length: 17; cdr3_aa: CAWGDMLSRPGIYEQYF; cdr3_nt: TGTGCCTGGGGGGACATGCTCAGTCGGCCCGGGATCTACGAGCAGTACTTC
clone_size: NA; d_call: TRBD1; j_call: TRBJ1-1; v_call: TRBV7-3; cdr3_length: 15; cdr3_aa: CASSPRTGDFTEAFF; cdr3_nt: TGTGCCAGCAGCCCGCGGACAGGGGACTTCACTGAAGCTTTCTTT
clone_size: NA; d_call: TRBD1; j_call: TRBJ1-5; v_call: TRBV28; cdr3_length: 16; cdr3_aa: CASRATGYVSNQPQHF; cdr3_nt: TGTGCCAGCAGGGCGACAGGGTACGTAAGCAATCAGCCCCAGCATTTT
clone_size: few; d_call: TRBD2; j_call: TRBJ2-5; v_call: TRBV28; cdr3_length: 17; cdr3_aa: CASNIGASGNLVGTQYF; cdr3_nt: TGTGCCAGCAACATCGGGGCTAGCGGGAACCTAGTAGGGACCCAGTACTTC
clone_size: NA; d_call: TRBD1; j_call: TRBJ2-5; v_call: TRBV7-2; cdr3_length: 16; cdr3_aa: CASSPDRGQEEETQYF; cdr3_nt: TGTGCCAGCAGCCCAGATCGTGGACAGGAGGAAGAGACCCAGTACTTC
clone_size: NA; d_call: TRBD1; j_call: TRBJ1-2; v_call: TRBV15; cdr3_length: 15; cdr3_aa: CATSRPGTGDYGYTF; cdr3_nt: TGTGCCACCAGCAGACCGGGGACAGGGGACTATGGCTACACCTTC
clone_size: NA; d_call: NA; j_call: TRBJ2-7; v_call: TRBV7-3; cdr3_length: 13; cdr3_aa: CASSLMGAGEQYF; cdr3_nt: TGTGCCAGCAGCTTAATGGGGGCTGGGGAGCAGTACTTC
clone_size: NA; d_call: TRBD2; j_call: TRBJ2-3; v_call: TRBV7-9; cdr3_length: 13; cdr3_aa: CASSQRGTDTQYF; cdr3_nt: TGTGCCAGCAGCCAGCGGGGGACAGATACGCAGTATTTT
clone_size: NA; d_call: NA; j_call: TRBJ1-2; v_call: TRBV15; cdr3_length: 13; cdr3_aa: CATSRDQNYGYTF; cdr3_nt: TGTGCCACCAGCAGAGACCAGAACTATGGCTACACCTTC
clone_size: few; d_call: TRBD2; j_call: TRBJ2-3; v_call: TRBV5-1; cdr3_length: 15; cdr3_aa: CASSPRAGEGDTQYF; cdr3_nt: TGCGCCAGCAGCCCGAGAGCGGGAGAAGGAGATACGCAGTATTTT
clone_size: NA; d_call: NA; j_call: TRBJ1-6; v_call: TRBV6-1; cdr3_length: 16; cdr3_aa: CASSEEVFGDGSPLHF; cdr3_nt: TGTGCCAGCAGTGAAGAAGTATTCGGGGATGGATCACCCCTCCACTTT
clone_size: NA; d_call: NA; j_call: TRBJ2-1; v_call: TRBV11-3; cdr3_length: 13; cdr3_aa: CASSFRGLNEQFF; cdr3_nt: TGTGCCAGCAGCTTTCGAGGTCTCAATGAGCAGTTCTTC
clone_size: once; d_call: NA; j_call: TRBJ1-5; v_call: TRBV27; cdr3_length: 17; cdr3_aa: CASSLSLRTATVQPQHF; cdr3_nt: TGTGCCAGCAGTTTATCACTTCGGACAGCGACGGTTCAGCCCCAGCATTTT
clone_size: few; d_call: TRBD2; j_call: TRBJ2-1; v_call: TRBV5-4; cdr3_length: 16; cdr3_aa: CASSLTTSGNYNEQFF; cdr3_nt: TGTGCCAGCAGCTTGACGACTAGCGGAAACTACAATGAGCAGTTCTTC
clone_size: once; d_call: NA; j_call: TRBJ2-7; v_call: TRBV7-9; cdr3_length: 16; cdr3_aa: CASSPRWAGPYYEQYF; cdr3_nt: TGTGCCAGCAGCCCGAGGTGGGCGGGACCTTACTACGAGCAGTACTTC
clone_size: NA; d_call: TRBD2; j_call: TRBJ2-5; v_call: TRBV10-2; cdr3_length: 21; cdr3_aa: CASRSRLAGGQHRIGDETQYF; cdr3_nt: TGCGCCAGCAGGTCTAGGCTAGCGGGGGGGCAGCACCGGATCGGAGACGAGACCCAGTACTTC
clone_size: NA; d_call: TRBD2; j_call: TRBJ2-1; v_call: TRBV5-8; cdr3_length: 17; cdr3_aa: CASSERLAGGGHNEQFF; cdr3_nt: TGTGCCAGCAGCGAAAGACTAGCGGGGGGTGGACACAATGAGCAGTTCTTC
clone_size: NA; d_call: NA; j_call: TRBJ2-3; v_call: TRBV15; cdr3_length: 16; cdr3_aa: CATSSIAPEGTDTQYF; cdr3_nt: TGTGCCACCAGCAGTATAGCTCCTGAAGGCACAGATACGCAGTATTTT
clone_size: NA; d_call: NA; j_call: TRBJ2-5; v_call: TRBV6-1; cdr3_length: 13; cdr3_aa: CASSPDRKETQYF; cdr3_nt: TGTGCCAGCAGTCCAGACAGGAAAGAGACCCAGTACTTC
clone_size: NA; d_call: NA; j_call: TRBJ2-1; v_call: TRBV9; cdr3_length: 12; cdr3_aa: CASSYAAGEQFF; cdr3_nt: TGTGCCAGCAGCTACGCCGCAGGTGAGCAGTTCTTC
clone_size: NA; d_call: TRBD1; j_call: TRBJ1-5; v_call: TRBV5-1; cdr3_length: 15; cdr3_aa: CASSRTGGNNQPQHF; cdr3_nt: TGCGCCAGCAGCCGGACAGGGGGGAACAATCAGCCCCAGCATTTT
clone_size: NA; d_call: NA; j_call: TRBJ2-3; v_call: TRBV5-1; cdr3_length: 14; cdr3_aa: CASSLGRDSDTQYF; cdr3_nt: TGCGCCAGCAGCTTGGGGAGGGACTCAGATACGCAGTATTTT
clone_size: NA; d_call: TRBD2; j_call: TRBJ2-7; v_call: TRBV7-9; cdr3_length: 15; cdr3_aa: CSSSLVASGSYEQYF; cdr3_nt: TGTTCCAGCAGCTTAGTAGCTAGCGGGAGCTACGAGCAGTACTTC
clone_size: NA; d_call: TRBD2; j_call: TRBJ2-1; v_call: TRBV4-2; cdr3_length: 18; cdr3_aa: CASSQGLLAGEINNEQFF; cdr3_nt: TGTGCCAGCAGCCAAGGGTTGCTAGCGGGCGAGATAAACAATGAGCAGTTCTTC
clone_size: NA; d_call: NA; j_call: TRBJ2-5; v_call: TRBV30; cdr3_length: 13; cdr3_aa: CAWRRGYQETQYF; cdr3_nt: TGTGCCTGGAGAAGGGGGTACCAAGAGACCCAGTACTTC
clone_size: NA; d_call: NA; j_call: TRBJ2-3; v_call: TRBV13; cdr3_length: 20; cdr3_aa: CASSPRFWASRKDTPDTQYF; cdr3_nt: TGTGCCAGCAGCCCAAGGTTTTGGGCTAGCCGAAAAGACACACCAGATACGCAGTATTTT
clone_size: few; d_call: NA; j_call: TRBJ2-1; v_call: TRBV9; cdr3_length: 12; cdr3_aa: CASSEPGDEQFF; cdr3_nt: TGTGCCAGCAGCGAGCCCGGGGATGAGCAGTTCTTC
clone_size: NA; d_call: TRBD1; j_call: TRBJ1-1; v_call: TRBV14; cdr3_length: 15; cdr3_aa: CASSQSLQGGTEAFF; cdr3_nt: TGTGCCAGCAGCCAATCCCTACAGGGGGGGACTGAAGCTTTCTTT
clone_size: NA; d_call: TRBD1; j_call: TRBJ1-5; v_call: TRBV28; cdr3_length: 17; cdr3_aa: CASSQELPGQGYQPQHF; cdr3_nt: TGTGCCAGCAGTCAAGAGCTCCCGGGACAGGGGTATCAGCCCCAGCATTTT
clone_size: few; d_call: NA; j_call: TRBJ1-5; v_call: TRBV2; cdr3_length: 14; cdr3_aa: CASSEWEGRQPQHF; cdr3_nt: TGTGCCAGCAGTGAATGGGAGGGACGACAGCCCCAGCATTTT
clone_size: NA; d_call: TRBD2; j_call: TRBJ2-7; v_call: TRBV28; cdr3_length: 12; cdr3_aa: CAVSGTPNEQYF; cdr3_nt: TGTGCCGTTAGCGGGACCCCCAACGAGCAGTACTTC
clone_size: NA; d_call: NA; j_call: TRBJ1-1; v_call: TRBV7-9; cdr3_length: 12; cdr3_aa: CSSSLATVEAFF; cdr3_nt: TGTTCCAGCAGCTTAGCTACGGTAGAAGCTTTCTTT
clone_size: NA; d_call: NA; j_call: TRBJ1-2; v_call: TRBV5-1; cdr3_length: 13; cdr3_aa: CASSLLQKQGYTF; cdr3_nt: TGCGCCAGCAGCTTGTTACAGAAACAAGGCTACACCTTC
clone_size: once; d_call: TRBD2; j_call: TRBJ2-3; v_call: TRBV5-1; cdr3_length: 16; cdr3_aa: CASSDLLAGGSDTQYF; cdr3_nt: TGCGCCAGCAGCGACTTACTAGCGGGGGGGTCAGATACGCAGTATTTT